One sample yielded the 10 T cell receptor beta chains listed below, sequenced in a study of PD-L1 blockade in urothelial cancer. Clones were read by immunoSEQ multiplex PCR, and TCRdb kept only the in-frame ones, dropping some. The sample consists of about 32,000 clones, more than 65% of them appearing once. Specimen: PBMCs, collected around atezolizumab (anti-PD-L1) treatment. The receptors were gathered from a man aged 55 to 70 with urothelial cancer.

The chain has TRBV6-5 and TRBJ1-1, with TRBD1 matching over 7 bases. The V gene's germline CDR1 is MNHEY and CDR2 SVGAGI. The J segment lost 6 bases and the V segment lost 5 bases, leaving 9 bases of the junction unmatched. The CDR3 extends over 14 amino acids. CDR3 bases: TGTGCCAGCAGTCGACAGGGAAGGGCGGCTGAAGCTTTCTTT. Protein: CASSRQGRAAEAFF.

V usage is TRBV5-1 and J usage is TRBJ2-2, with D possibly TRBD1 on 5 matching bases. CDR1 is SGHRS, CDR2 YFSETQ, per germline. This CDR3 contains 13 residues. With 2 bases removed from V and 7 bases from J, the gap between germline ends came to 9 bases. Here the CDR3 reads CASSFSGNGELFF. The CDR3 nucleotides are TGCGCCAGCAGCTTCTCAGGGAACGGGGAGCTGTTTTTT.

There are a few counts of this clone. This chain's CDR3 is CASSVAGRGDAFF. In nucleotides, the CDR3 is TGTGCCAGCAGCGTAGCGGGTCGGGGTGATGCTTTCTTT. The chain couples TRBV9 to TRBJ1-1; D not certain. V lost 0 bases and J lost 11, with 14 bases in between. Per germline, CDR1 SGDLS and CDR2 YYNGEE. The CDR3 contains 13 residues. Based on the CDR3 plus reference TRBV9 and TRBJ1-1, the full variable domain is DSGVTQTPKHLITATGQRVTLRCSPRSGDLSVYWYQQSLDQGLQFLIQYYNGEERAKGNILERFSAQQFPDLHSELNLSSLELGDSALYFCASSVAGRGDAFFGQGTRLTVV.

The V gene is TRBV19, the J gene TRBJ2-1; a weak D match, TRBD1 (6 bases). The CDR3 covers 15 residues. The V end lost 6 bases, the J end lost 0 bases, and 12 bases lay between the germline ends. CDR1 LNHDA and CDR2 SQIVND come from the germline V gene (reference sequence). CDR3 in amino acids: CASRTTGFSYNEQFF. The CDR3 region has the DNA TGTGCCAGTAGGACCACAGGGTTCTCCTACAATGAGCAGTTCTTC. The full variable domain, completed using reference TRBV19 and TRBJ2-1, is DGGITQSPKYLFRKEGQNVTLSCEQNLNHDAMYWYRQDPGQGLRLIYYSQIVNDFQKGDIAEGYSVSREKKESFPLTVTSAQKNPTAFYLCASRTTGFSYNEQFFGPGTRLTVL.

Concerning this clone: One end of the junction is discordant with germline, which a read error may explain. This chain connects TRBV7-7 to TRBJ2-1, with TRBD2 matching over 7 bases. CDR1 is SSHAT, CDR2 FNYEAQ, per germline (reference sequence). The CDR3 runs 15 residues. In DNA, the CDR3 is TGTGCTAGCAGCTTTGGCCTAGCGGCGTACAATGAGCAGTTCTTC. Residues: CASSFGLAAYNEQFF.

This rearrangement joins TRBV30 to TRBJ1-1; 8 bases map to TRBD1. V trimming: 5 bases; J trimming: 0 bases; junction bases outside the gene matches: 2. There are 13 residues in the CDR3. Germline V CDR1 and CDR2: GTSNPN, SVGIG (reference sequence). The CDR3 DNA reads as TGTGCCTGGGGGACAGGTTTGAACACTGAAGCTTTCTTT. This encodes CAWGTGLNTEAFF.

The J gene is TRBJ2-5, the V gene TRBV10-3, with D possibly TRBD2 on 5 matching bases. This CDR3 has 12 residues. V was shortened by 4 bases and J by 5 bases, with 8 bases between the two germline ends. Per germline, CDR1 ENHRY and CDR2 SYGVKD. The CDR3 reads CAISGRGETQYF. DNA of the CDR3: TGTGCCATCAGTGGAAGAGGGGAGACCCAGTACTTC.

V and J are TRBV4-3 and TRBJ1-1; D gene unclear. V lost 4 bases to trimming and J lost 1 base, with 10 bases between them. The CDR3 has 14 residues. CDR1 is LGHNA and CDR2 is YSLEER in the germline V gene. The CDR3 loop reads CASSPKRQNTEAFF. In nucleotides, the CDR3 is TGCGCCAGCAGCCCCAAGAGGCAGAACACTGAAGCTTTCTTT.

As DNA, the CDR3 is TGTGCCAGCAGCCCGGGAGGGGGGACCGCAAATTCACCCCTCCACTTT. It specifies CASSPGGGTANSPLHF. V is TRBV9 and J is TRBJ1-6; possible D gene TRBD1, 6 bases. V lost 4 bases, J lost 7 bases, and 18 bases lay in between. The CDR3 contains 16 residues. Germline V lookup: CDR1 SGDLS, CDR2 YYNGEE.

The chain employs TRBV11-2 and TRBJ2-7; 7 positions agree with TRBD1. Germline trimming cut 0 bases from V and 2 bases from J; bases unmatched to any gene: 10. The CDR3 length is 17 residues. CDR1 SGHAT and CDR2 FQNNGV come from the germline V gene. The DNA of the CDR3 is TGTGCCAGCAGCTTAGAAAGGGGGACAGCCTCTCCCTACGAGCAGTACTTC. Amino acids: CASSLERGTASPYEQYF.